This T cell receptor beta chain was sequenced in a study of cytomegalovirus exposure and HLA in healthy donors. Overall study findings and caveats: Of the V segments, some could not be distinguished, including TRBV6-2 and TRBV6-3, and were excluded. V- and J-gene trimming in TCR beta was tied to a missense DCLRE1C variant by an analysis performed later.

Notes on this clone: Its antigen is not known.

The PCR had 60 Vbeta and 13 Jbeta primers. Assay: immunoSEQ multiplex PCR; the TCRdb copy retains only in-frame clones and omits some. The table shows approximately 200,000 clones, with 79% occurring only once. The V gene's germline CDR1 is SGHKS and CDR2 YYEKEE (reference sequence). The CDR3 loop spans 15 amino acids. The V gene end was trimmed by 4 bases and the J gene end by 4 bases; junction bases not matched to a gene: 7. Sequencing input: PBMCs. The gene calls are TRBV5-5 and TRBJ2-7; 11 positions match TRBD1. The TCR sequence derives from a girl aged 5 to 17 in good health and CMV-seropositive. The DNA for the CDR3 is TGTGCCAGCAGCCCTGGACAGGGGGCTAGGTACGAGCAGTACTTC. The encoded protein is CASSPGQGARYEQYF.